The present entry profiles one T cell receptor beta chain with its context. The CDR3 totals 14 residues. V gave up 0 bases and J gave up 3 bases, with 10 bases separating them. The germline gives CDR1 SGDLS, CDR2 YYNGEE. The data are from a study of cytomegalovirus exposure and HLA in healthy donors. Vbeta (60) and Jbeta (13) primers were used in the PCR. Repertoires were generated with immunoSEQ multiplex PCR, while TCRdb's copy carries only in-frame clones and drops some. The data contain roughly 120,000 clones, roughly 82% of them singletons. The clonotype was recovered from a male donor in good health and CMV-seropositive. The specimen sequenced was PBMCs. The rearrangement joins TRBV9 to TRBJ2-7, with D maybe TRBD1 (5 bases). CDR3 DNA: TGTGCCAGCAGCGTAGGGGTAGGGGACTACGAGCAGTACTTC. Translating it yields CASSVGVGDYEQYF.